These T cell receptor beta chains were read from a single sample in a study of CD8 T cells in ankylosing spondylitis. TCRdb recomputed calls from the 5' RACE reads with MiXCR, one row per CDR3 protein. The data contain about 220,000 distinct CDR3 sequences, approximately 7.3% of them singletons. Sample: blood, either unsorted or a sorted T cell fraction (not recorded which). These receptors were collected from a male donor with ankylosing spondylitis. CDR3s include the opening cysteine and the closing phenylalanine or tryptophan. A D gene is named only where the DNA matches it firmly. Some rows have no size entry. The others give once, few or many, or a class for an expanded clone.

>.|TRBD2|TRBJ2-3|TRBV12-3/TRBV12-4
CASSFLGGLGTDTQYF
TGTGCCAGCAGTTTTTTGGGAGGGTTGGGCACAGATACGCAGTATTTT
>many|.|TRBJ2-5|TRBV29-1
CSVMDSDLENQETQYF
TGCAGCGTTATGGACAGCGACCTCGAGAACCAAGAGACCCAGTACTTC
>many|TRBD1|TRBJ1-2|TRBV7-9
CASSHGTGGRGYTF
TGTGCCAGCAGCCATGGGACAGGGGGCCGTGGCTACACCTTC
>few|.|TRBJ2-7|TRBV4-3
CASSQGVPGSSYEQYF
TGCGCCAGCAGCCAGGGGGTCCCCGGGTCTTCCTACGAGCAGTACTTC
>few|TRBD1|TRBJ2-4|TRBV3-1
CASSQVKGQLRGNIQYF
TGTGCCAGCAGCCAAGTGAAGGGACAGCTACGAGGGAACATTCAGTACTTC
>.|.|TRBJ2-7|TRBV28
CASSPNIVREQYF
TGTGCCAGCAGTCCTAATATAGTCCGCGAGCAGTACTTC
>many|.|TRBJ2-2|TRBV12-3/TRBV12-4
CASSLREWDRFTGELFF
TGTGCCAGCAGTTTACGGGAGTGGGACAGATTCACCGGGGAGCTGTTTTTT
>many|.|TRBJ2-3|TRBV7-9
CASSLVSGDTQYF
TGTGCCAGCAGCTTAGTCAGTGGAGATACGCAGTATTTT
>.|.|TRBJ2-3|TRBV7-9
CASSLVRTDTQYF
TGTGCCAGCAGCTTAGTCCGCACAGATACGCAGTATTTT
>.|.|TRBJ2-4|TRBV20-1
CSARSILAKNIQYF
TGCAGTGCTAGGAGCATCCTAGCCAAAAACATTCAGTACTTC
>many|TRBD2|TRBJ2-1|TRBV29-1
CSVPGAGTSYNEQFF
TGCAGCGTCCCCGGAGCGGGAACCTCCTACAATGAGCAGTTCTTC
>many|.|TRBJ1-1|TRBV12-3/TRBV12-4
CASSYGTMNTEAFF
TGTGCCAGCAGCTACGGGACAATGAACACTGAAGCTTTCTTT
>many|.|TRBJ1-2|TRBV6-2/TRBV6-3
CASSYSLAASYGYTF
TGTGCCAGCAGTTACTCGCTCGCAGCCAGCTATGGCTACACCTTC
>many|TRBD2|TRBJ2-7|TRBV7-2
CASSLALGLGVEQYF
TGTGCCAGCAGCTTAGCGCTTGGACTAGGGGTCGAGCAGTACTTC
>many|.|TRBJ2-1|TRBV7-9
CASSITTGSSYNEQFF
TGTGCCAGCAGCATAACAACAGGGAGCTCCTACAATGAGCAGTTCTTC
>few|.|TRBJ1-6|TRBV14
CASSLEGNNSPLHF
TGTGCCAGCAGCCTCGAGGGGAATAATTCACCCCTCCACTTT
>many|.|TRBJ2-2|TRBV7-6
CASSRGVAGELFF
TGTGCCAGCAGCCGAGGGGTGGCCGGGGAGCTGTTTTTT
>many|TRBD2|TRBJ2-5|TRBV20-1
CSARDPKLAGEETQYF
TGCAGTGCTAGAGATCCCAAACTAGCGGGGGAGGAGACCCAGTACTTC
>.|TRBD1|TRBJ2-5|TRBV5-1
CASRPTGGRGTQYF
TGCGCCAGCAGACCGACAGGGGGCCGGGGGACCCAGTACTTC
>many|TRBD1|TRBJ1-1|TRBV5-1
CASSTGQGADEAFF
TGCGCCAGCAGCACGGGACAGGGGGCCGATGAAGCTTTCTTT
>many|TRBD1|TRBJ2-7|TRBV24-1
CATSDLRLTGQGSLSYEQYF
TGTGCCACCAGTGATCTACGCTTGACGGGACAGGGGTCCCTCTCCTACGAGCAGTACTTC
>few|TRBD1|TRBJ2-7|TRBV14
CASRQGAEQYF
TGTGCCAGCAGACAGGGGGCCGAGCAGTACTTC
>many|.|TRBJ1-4|TRBV15
CATSRAGLQLFF
TGTGCCACCAGCAGAGCCGGGCTTCAACTGTTTTTT
>many|.|TRBJ2-3|TRBV4-3
CASSQGSYSATDTQYF
TGCGCCAGCAGCCAAGGGTCATATTCGGCCACAGATACGCAGTATTTT
>many|TRBD2|TRBJ2-4|TRBV27
CASSLHGRVKNIQYF
TGTGCCAGCAGTTTACACGGGAGGGTGAAAAACATTCAGTACTTC
>few|.|TRBJ1-1|TRBV4-2
CASTTGLGNTEAFF
TGTGCCAGCACCACGGGACTGGGGAACACTGAAGCTTTCTTT
>many|TRBD1|TRBJ2-1|TRBV5-5
CASSLATGRHNEQFF
TGTGCCAGCAGCTTGGCGACAGGGCGTCACAATGAGCAGTTCTTC
>many|.|TRBJ2-7|TRBV4-2
CASSPGAGVSYEQYF
TGTGCCAGCAGCCCAGGGGCGGGGGTTTCCTACGAGCAGTACTTC
>many|TRBD2|TRBJ2-1|TRBV6-2/TRBV6-3
CASSSKLAGYNEQFF
TGTGCCAGCAGTTCAAAACTAGCGGGCTATAATGAGCAGTTCTTC
>many|.|TRBJ2-1|TRBV7-9
CASSPSRREAYNEQFF
TGTGCCAGCAGCCCTTCAAGGAGGGAAGCCTACAATGAGCAGTTCTTC
>few|.|TRBJ1-1|TRBV6-4
CASSDSIRAEAFF
TGTGCCAGCAGTGACTCGATTAGGGCTGAAGCTTTCTTT
>once|.|TRBJ1-5|TRBV25-1
CASSAGVGQPQHF
TGTGCCAGCAGTGCAGGGGTCGGTCAGCCCCAGCATTTT
>many|TRBD2|TRBJ2-7|TRBV12-3/TRBV12-4
CASSLLGGRFDEQYF
TGTGCCAGCAGTTTACTCGGGGGGAGGTTTGACGAGCAGTACTTC
>many|TRBD2|TRBJ2-3|TRBV7-2
CASSSLAGLYTDTQYF
TGTGCCAGCAGCTCTCTAGCGGGGCTGTACACAGATACGCAGTATTTT
>many|.|TRBJ1-5|TRBV4-3
CASSRRAGSNQPQHF
TGCGCCAGCAGCCGAAGGGCTGGGAGCAATCAGCCCCAGCATTTT
>few|.|TRBJ2-7|TRBV23-1
CASSQSQPHTGNSYEQYF
TGCGCCAGCAGTCAATCCCAACCCCACACGGGTAACTCCTACGAGCAGTACTTC
>once|.|TRBJ2-5|TRBV7-2
CASSFGSGQPTQETQYF
.
>few|TRBD2|TRBJ2-5|TRBV7-9
CASSLATGGRETQYF
TGTGCCAGCAGCTTAGCAACGGGGGGGAGGGAGACCCAGTACTTC
>many|.|TRBJ2-1|TRBV20-1
CSARGASHNEQFF
TGCAGTGCTAGGGGGGCAAGTCACAATGAGCAGTTCTTC
>many|TRBD1|TRBJ2-3|TRBV9
CASTPRTGLTDTQYF
TGTGCCAGCACCCCCCGGACAGGGTTAACAGATACGCAGTATTTT
>many|.|TRBJ2-1|TRBV7-9
CAMREVNEQFF
TGTGCCATGAGGGAGGTCAATGAGCAGTTCTTC
>many|.|TRBJ2-1|TRBV27
CASTRGSAGFFF
TGTGCCAGCACCCGGGGTAGCGCCGGTTTTTTCTTC
>many|TRBD2|TRBJ2-2|TRBV4-3
CASSQDWASGGADTGELFF
TGCGCCAGCAGCCAAGATTGGGCTAGCGGGGGGGCTGACACCGGGGAGCTGTTTTTT
>many|TRBD1|TRBJ1-1|TRBV7-8
CASTDRGGSTEAFF
TGTGCCAGCACCGACAGGGGGGGGAGCACTGAAGCTTTCTTT
>many|.|TRBJ2-3|TRBV27
CASSLGQTSTDTQYF
TGTGCCAGCAGTTTGGGGCAGACTAGCACAGATACGCAGTATTTT
>.|.|TRBJ1-5|TRBV4-1
CASSQDQRAYSNQPQHF
TGCGCCAGCAGCCAAGATCAGCGGGCCTATAGCAATCAGCCCCAGCATTTT
>many|.|TRBJ2-3|TRBV6-4
CASSQGWSSDTQYF
TGTGCCAGCAGCCAGGGCTGGAGTAGCGATACGCAGTATTTT
>.|.|TRBJ1-3|TRBV11-3
CASSLGSGNTIYF
TGTGCCAGCAGCTTGGGCTCTGGAAACACCATATATTTT
>many|.|TRBJ1-5|TRBV2
CASSDLDGVTQHF
TGTGCCAGCAGTGACCTGGACGGCGTAACCCAGCATTTT